The clone carrying this TCR beta chain has a handful of counts. The antigen is not known. The CDR3 runs to 15 residues. Per the germline V gene, CDR1 is SQVTM and CDR2 is ANQGSEA. Trimming took 4 bases from V and 1 from J, leaving 17 bases between them. TCRdb re-called the RT-PCR reads with MiXCR, one entry per CDR3 protein. There are 610,000 or so distinct CDR3 sequences in the sample; approximately 15% occur only once, and around 10% lies in the top ten. The data belong to a study of response to subunit inactivated influenza vaccine. General study results and limits: The authors put forward the suggestion that each seasonal influenza vaccination may bring in only a limited number of new T cells.

The clonotype comes from a man aged 45-65 years who received an inactivated influenza vaccine. The material sequenced was PBMCs from blood, taken 11 to 12 days after vaccination. The V call is TRBV29-1, the J call TRBJ2-7; possibly TRBD1 for D (5 bases). The CDR3 coding sequence is TGCAGCGTTGCCACCCTGGGGCAAAGGTCCTACGAGCAGTACTTC. Protein sequence: CSVATLGQRSYEQYF.